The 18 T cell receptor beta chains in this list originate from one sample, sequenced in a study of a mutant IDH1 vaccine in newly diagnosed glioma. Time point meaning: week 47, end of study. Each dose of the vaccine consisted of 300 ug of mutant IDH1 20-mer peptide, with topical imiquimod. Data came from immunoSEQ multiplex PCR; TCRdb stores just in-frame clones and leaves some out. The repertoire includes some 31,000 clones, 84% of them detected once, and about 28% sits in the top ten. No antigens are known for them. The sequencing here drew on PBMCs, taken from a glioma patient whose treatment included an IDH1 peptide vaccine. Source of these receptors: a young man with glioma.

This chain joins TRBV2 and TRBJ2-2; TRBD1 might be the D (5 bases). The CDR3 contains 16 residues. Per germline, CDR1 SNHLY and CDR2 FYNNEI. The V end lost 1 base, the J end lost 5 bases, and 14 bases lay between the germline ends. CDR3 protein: CASSEGSGMETGELFF. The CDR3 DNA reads TGTGCCAGCAGTGAAGGGTCAGGGATGGAGACCGGGGAGCTGTTTTTT. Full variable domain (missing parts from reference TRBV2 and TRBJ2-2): EPEVTQTPSHQVTQMGQEVILRCVPISNHLYFYWYRQILGQKVEFLVSFYNNEISEKSEIFDDQFSVERPDGSNFTLKIRSTKLEDSAMYFCASSEGSGMETGELFFGEGSRLTVL.

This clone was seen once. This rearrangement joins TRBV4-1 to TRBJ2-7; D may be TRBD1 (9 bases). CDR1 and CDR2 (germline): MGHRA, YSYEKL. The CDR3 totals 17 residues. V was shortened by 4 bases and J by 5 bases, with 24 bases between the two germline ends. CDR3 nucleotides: TGCGCCAGCAGCCGCCGGGGGGGCGGACAGGGGAGGGACGAGCAGTACTTC. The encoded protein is CASSRRGGGQGRDEQYF.

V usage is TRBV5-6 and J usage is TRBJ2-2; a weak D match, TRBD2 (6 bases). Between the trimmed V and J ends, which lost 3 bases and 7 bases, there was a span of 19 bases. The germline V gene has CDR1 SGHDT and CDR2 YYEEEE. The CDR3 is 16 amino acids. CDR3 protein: CASSSYKRALGGELFF. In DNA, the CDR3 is TGTGCCAGCAGCTCGTATAAGCGGGCTCTCGGCGGGGAGCTGTTTTTT.

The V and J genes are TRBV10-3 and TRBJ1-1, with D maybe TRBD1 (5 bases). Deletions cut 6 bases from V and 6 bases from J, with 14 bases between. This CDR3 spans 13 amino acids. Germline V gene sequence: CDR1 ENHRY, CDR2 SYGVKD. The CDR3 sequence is CAISSTVGAEAFF. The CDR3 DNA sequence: TGTGCCATCAGCTCGACAGTGGGCGCTGAAGCTTTCTTT.

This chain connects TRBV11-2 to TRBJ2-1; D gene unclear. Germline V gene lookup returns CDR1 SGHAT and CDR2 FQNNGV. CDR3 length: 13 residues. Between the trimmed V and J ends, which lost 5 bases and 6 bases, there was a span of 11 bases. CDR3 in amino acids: CASSHFLINEQFF. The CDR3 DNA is TGTGCCAGCAGCCATTTCCTAATCAATGAGCAGTTCTTC.

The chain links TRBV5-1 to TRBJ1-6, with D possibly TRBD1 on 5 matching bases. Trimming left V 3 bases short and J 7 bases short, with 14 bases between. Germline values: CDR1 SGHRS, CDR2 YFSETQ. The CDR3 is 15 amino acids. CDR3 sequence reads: CASSSQRGGNSPLHF. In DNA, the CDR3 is TGCGCCAGCAGCTCCCAGAGGGGAGGGAATTCACCCCTCCACTTT.

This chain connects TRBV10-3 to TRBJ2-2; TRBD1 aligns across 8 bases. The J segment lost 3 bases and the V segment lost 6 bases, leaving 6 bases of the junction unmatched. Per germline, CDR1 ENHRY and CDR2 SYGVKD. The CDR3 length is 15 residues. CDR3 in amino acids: CAIRKGQGDTGELFF. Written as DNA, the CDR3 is TGTGCCATCAGGAAAGGACAGGGTGACACCGGGGAGCTGTTTTTT.

Here the CDR3 reads CASSQDSTYETDTQYF. In DNA, the CDR3 is TGCGCCAGCAGCCAAGATTCCACTTATGAGACAGATACGCAGTATTTT. The chain has TRBV4-1 and TRBJ2-3; the D is unclear. Germline V CDR1 and CDR2: MGHRA, YSYEKL. The length of the CDR3 is 16 residues. V was cut by 0 bases and J by 3 bases, with 13 bases left in between.

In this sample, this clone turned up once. CDR3 loop: CASSLAVSSTDTQYF. The CDR3 bases are TGTGCCAGCAGCTTAGCCGTATCTAGCACAGATACGCAGTATTTT. The genes are TRBV11-2 and TRBJ2-3; D remains unclear. The V end was cut by 1 base, the J end by 0 bases, with 8 bases between. The CDR3 runs 15 residues. CDR1 and CDR2 from the germline V gene are SGHAT and FQNNGV.

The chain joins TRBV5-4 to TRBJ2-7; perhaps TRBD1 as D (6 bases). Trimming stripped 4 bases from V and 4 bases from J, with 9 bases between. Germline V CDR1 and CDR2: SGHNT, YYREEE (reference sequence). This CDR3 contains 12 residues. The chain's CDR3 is CASSATGYEQYF. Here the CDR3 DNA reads TGTGCCAGCAGCGCCACAGGGTACGAGCAGTACTTC.

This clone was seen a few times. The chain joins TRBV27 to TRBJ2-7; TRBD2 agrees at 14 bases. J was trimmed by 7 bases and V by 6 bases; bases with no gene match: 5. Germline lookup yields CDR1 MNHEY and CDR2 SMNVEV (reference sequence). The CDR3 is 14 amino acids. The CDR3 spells CASSVGLAGVEQYF. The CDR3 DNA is TGTGCCAGCAGCGTGGGACTAGCGGGAGTGGAGCAGTACTTC.

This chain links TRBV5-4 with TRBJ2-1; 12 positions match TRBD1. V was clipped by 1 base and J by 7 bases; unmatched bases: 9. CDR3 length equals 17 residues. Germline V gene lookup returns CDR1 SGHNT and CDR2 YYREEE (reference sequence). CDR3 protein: CASSLNLGTGGGNEQFF. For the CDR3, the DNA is TGTGCCAGCAGCTTGAATCTCGGGACAGGGGGCGGGAATGAGCAGTTCTTC.

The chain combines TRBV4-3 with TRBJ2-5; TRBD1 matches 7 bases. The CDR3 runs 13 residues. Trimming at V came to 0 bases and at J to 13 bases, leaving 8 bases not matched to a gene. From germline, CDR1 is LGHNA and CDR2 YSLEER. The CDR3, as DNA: TGCGCCAGCAGCCAAGATCAGGGACAGAGTCCGTACTTC. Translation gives CASSQDQGQSPYF.

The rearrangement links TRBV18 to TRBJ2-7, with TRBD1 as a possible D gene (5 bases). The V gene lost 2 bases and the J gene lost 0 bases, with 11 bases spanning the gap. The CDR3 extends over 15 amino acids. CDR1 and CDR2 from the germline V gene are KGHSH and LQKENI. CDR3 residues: CASSPRGKGSYEQYF. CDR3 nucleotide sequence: TGTGCCAGCTCACCAAGGGGTAAGGGCTCCTACGAGCAGTACTTC.

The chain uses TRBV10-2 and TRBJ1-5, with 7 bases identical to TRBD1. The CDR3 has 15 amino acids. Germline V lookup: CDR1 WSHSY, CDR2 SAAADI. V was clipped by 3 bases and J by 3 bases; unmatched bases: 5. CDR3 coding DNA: TGCGCCAGCAGTGAAACGAGGGGGCCCAATCAGCCCCAGCATTTT. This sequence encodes CASSETRGPNQPQHF.

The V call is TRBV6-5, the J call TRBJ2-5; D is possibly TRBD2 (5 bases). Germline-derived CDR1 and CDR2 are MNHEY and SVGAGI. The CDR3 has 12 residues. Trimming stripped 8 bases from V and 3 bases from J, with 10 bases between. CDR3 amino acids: CASEGREETQYF. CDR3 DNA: TGTGCCAGCGAGGGCAGAGAAGAGACCCAGTACTTC.

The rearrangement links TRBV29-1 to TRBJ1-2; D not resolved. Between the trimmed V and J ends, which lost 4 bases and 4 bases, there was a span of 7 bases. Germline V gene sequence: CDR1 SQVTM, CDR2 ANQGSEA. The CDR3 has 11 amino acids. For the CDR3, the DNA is TGCAGCGTTGCGGCACCCTATGGCTACACCTTC. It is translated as CSVAAPYGYTF.

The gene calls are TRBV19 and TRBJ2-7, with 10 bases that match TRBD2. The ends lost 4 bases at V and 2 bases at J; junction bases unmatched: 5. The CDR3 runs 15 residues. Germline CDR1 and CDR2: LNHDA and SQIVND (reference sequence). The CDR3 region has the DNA TGTGCCAGTAGTACCCGGACTAGCGGAACCTACGAGCAGTACTTC. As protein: CASSTRTSGTYEQYF.